The 9 T cell receptor beta chains presented below share a single source sample, sequenced in a study of blood T cell repertoires in COVID-19. The data were produced by immunoSEQ multiplex PCR, yet TCRdb's version contains in-frame clones alone and is incomplete. The data contain 380,000 or so clones, approximately 87% of them singletons. Sequenced sample: PBMCs or T cells enriched from blood (not recorded which). These receptors were collected from a man aged 30 to 39 who had recovered from COVID-19.

Here the CDR3 DNA reads TGTGCCAGCACCACAAGGGACAGGGAGGATGAGACCCAGTACTTC. Translation gives CASTTRDREDETQYF. This chain joins TRBV2 and TRBJ2-5; 9 bases align to TRBD1. Germline assignment: CDR1 SNHLY and CDR2 FYNNEI. The V and J ends lost 7 bases and 5 bases, in that order; junction bases with no gene match: 11. CDR3 length: 15 amino acids. Together with reference TRBV2 and TRBJ2-5, the CDR3 gives the full variable domain: EPEVTQTPSHQVTQMGQEVILRCVPISNHLYFYWYRQILGQKVEFLVSFYNNEISEKSEIFDDQFSVERPDGSNFTLKIRSTKLEDSAMYFCASTTRDREDETQYFGPGTRLLVL.

The chain employs TRBV11-2 and TRBJ2-3, with D possibly TRBD2 on 7 matching bases. This CDR3 contains 15 residues. The germline CDR1 and CDR2 sequences are SGHAT and FQNNGV. V was cut by 2 bases and J by 5 bases, with 14 bases left in between. In nucleotides, the CDR3 is TGTGCCAGCAGCTTATTGGGAGGGGGGGGAGATACGCAGTATTTT. Its protein product is CASSLLGGGGDTQYF.

The rearrangement links TRBV19 to TRBJ2-1; perhaps TRBD1 as D (5 bases). Trimming stripped 10 bases from V and 9 bases from J, with 16 bases between. The CDR3 consists of 12 residues. The germline CDR1 and CDR2 sequences are LNHDA and SQIVND (reference sequence). CDR3 sequence reads: CATRVGLREQFF. CDR3 coding DNA: TGTGCCACCCGGGTGGGGCTTCGTGAGCAGTTCTTC.

This chain connects TRBV10-3 to TRBJ2-1, with TRBD1 as a possible D gene (5 bases). CDR1 and CDR2 from the germline V gene are ENHRY and SYGVKD. Trimming shortened V by 5 bases and J by 10 bases, and 12 bases separated the two germline ends. CDR3 size: 12 residues. The CDR3 loop reads CAISLGQAEQFF. Here the CDR3 DNA reads TGTGCCATCAGTCTGGGGCAGGCAGAGCAGTTCTTC.

The chain recombines TRBV30 with TRBJ1-1; no clear D. Germline CDR1 reads GTSNPN; CDR2 reads SVGIG (reference sequence). This CDR3 spans 15 amino acids. Trimming cost V 0 bases and J 3 bases, with 14 bases left between them. This CDR3 reads CAWSVLRGRYTEAFF. The CDR3 DNA reads as TGTGCCTGGAGTGTACTTCGTGGGAGGTACACTGAAGCTTTCTTT. Together with reference TRBV30 and TRBJ1-1, the CDR3 gives the full variable domain: SQTIHQWPATLVQPVGSPLSLECTVEGTSNPNLYWYRQAAGRGLQLLFYSVGIGQISSEVPQNLSASRPQDRQFILSSKKLLLSDSGFYLCAWSVLRGRYTEAFFGQGTRLTVV.

The chain is built from TRBV7-9 and TRBJ2-7; TRBD2 is a possible D gene (6 bases). The ends were cut back, 1 base at V and 6 bases at J, with 16 bases in the middle. CDR1 is SEHNR, CDR2 FQNEAQ, per germline (reference sequence). This CDR3 is built from 15 residues. The CDR3 region has the DNA TGTGCCAGCAGCTTAGGCGGGACGGCTTTCGGCGAGCAGTACTTC. Translated, it gives CASSLGGTAFGEQYF.

This chain uses TRBV4-1 with TRBJ1-6; the D is unclear. CDR1 and CDR2 (germline): MGHRA, YSYEKL. The CDR3 sequence is 13 residues long. The V gene lost 0 bases and the J gene lost 14 bases, with 11 bases spanning the gap. CDR3 coding DNA: TGCGCCAGCAGCCAAGAAGAAGGTCTAGCCCTCCACTTT. As protein: CASSQEEGLALHF.

The V and J genes are TRBV5-1 and TRBJ1-5; D is unclear. Deletions cut 7 bases from V and 9 bases from J, with 14 bases between. The germline V gene has CDR1 SGHRS and CDR2 YFSETQ. The CDR3 has 12 residues. CDR3 in DNA: TGCGCCAGCTCAACGGGTCAACCGCCCCAGCATTTT. Translation gives CASSTGQPPQHF.

This clone was picked up one time. This chain joins TRBV7-2 and TRBJ2-2; D may be TRBD2 (6 bases). Germline V gene data show CDR1 as SGHTA and CDR2 as FQGNSA. The CDR3 is made up of 15 amino acids. The V end lost 2 bases, the J end lost 5 bases, and 12 bases lay between the germline ends. The CDR3 DNA reads as TGTGCCAGCAGCTTACTACTCGCGGGGACCGGGGAGCTGTTTTTT. This sequence encodes CASSLLLAGTGELFF.